Detailed here is one T cell receptor beta chain. The data were obtained in a study of blood T cell repertoires in COVID-19. Study background: Material from acute and convalescent COVID-19 was sourced from the United States, Italy and Spain.

This table comes from immunoSEQ multiplex PCR, and its TCRdb copy is limited to in-frame clones, with some not included. The sample yields 94,000 or so clones, more than 70% seen once. The CDR3 spans 16 residues. Germline CDR1 and CDR2: KGHSH and LQKENI. V lost 3 bases and J lost 4; bases outside the gene matches: 5. This chain connects TRBV18 to TRBJ1-6; 8 bases map to TRBD1. The sample consisted of peripheral blood. This clonotype was sampled from a woman older than 75 with active COVID-19. CDR3 region: CASSPGQGEYNSPLHF. The CDR3 DNA reads as TGTGCCAGCTCACCCGGACAGGGTGAATATAATTCACCCCTCCACTTT.